The sequence of this TCR beta chain was determined in a study of blood T cells in healthy people across ages. Study-level background: Roughly one uniquely barcoded beta molecule per two T cells was captured.

Findings of the study overall: Investigators viewed diversity estimates from one million T cells as underestimates, the study reported.

This clonotype was observed a handful of times. What it recognizes is unknown. Primed by a sample-barcoded 5' primer and a J-beta primer mix, a second PCR proceeded for roughly 6 to 12 cycles. MiXCR was run by TCRdb on the 5' RACE reads, yielding one entry per CDR3 protein. Of about 1.8 million distinct CDR3 sequences in the sample, about 49% are singletons; the top ten hold approximately 2%. With 1 base clipped from V and 5 bases from J, the junction kept 7 bases outside the gene matches. The CDR3 spans 16 residues. In germline, CDR1 is SGHTA, CDR2 FQGNSA. The sequenced sample was blood. The clonotype comes from a woman aged 40 to 50 in good health. This sequence joins TRBV7-2 and TRBJ2-5; 10 bases align to TRBD1. The CDR3 spells CASSLERTGGMETQYF. The DNA for the CDR3 is TGTGCCAGCAGCTTAGAAAGGACAGGGGGAATGGAGACCCAGTACTTC.